The T cell receptor (beta chain) under discussion was sequenced for a study of cytomegalovirus exposure and HLA in healthy donors. Notes on this clone: Its specificity is not known.

Separate from the approximately 670-subject first cohort, the roughly 110-subject validation cohort was the one that the donors belonged to. In germline, CDR1 is LGHNT, CDR2 FRNRAP. The V end was cut by 5 bases, the J end by 2 bases, with 9 bases between. The CDR3 length is 14 residues. Sequenced by immunoSEQ multiplex PCR; TCRdb stores in-frame clones only, minus some. The table lists fewer than 200,000 clones, about nine tenths of them singletons, with roughly 2.7% in the top ten. Points from the study as a whole: Diagnosis of cytomegalovirus status made by the classifier reportedly showed high specificity and sensitivity. Cytomegalovirus-associated status was assigned to 150 to 200 TCR beta chains.

Sequencing was done on a sample of PBMCs. The chain recombines TRBV12-5 with TRBJ1-4; D is perhaps TRBD1 (5 bases). This receptor was obtained from a man aged 18 to 29 in good health and CMV-seropositive. The CDR3 loop reads CASGPGITNEKLFF. CDR3 bases: TGTGCTAGTGGTCCAGGGATCACTAATGAAAAACTGTTTTTT.